The 18 T cell receptor beta chains below come from one sample, sequenced in a study of blood T cell repertoires in COVID-19. Sequencing was performed with immunoSEQ multiplex PCR; in TCRdb, only in-frame clones are kept and a portion is missing. The profile covers approximately 50,000 clones, with roughly 76% appearing a single time and around 20% taken by the ten largest. The sequencing input was peripheral blood. All receptors derive from a middle-aged man with active or convalescent COVID-19.

This clone has just one count. The genes are TRBV11-3 and TRBJ1-1; D remains ambiguous. This CDR3 has 13 residues. Germline V gene sequence: CDR1 SGHNT, CDR2 YENEEA. The V and J ends lost 1 base and 5 bases respectively, with 8 bases between them. The CDR3 region is CASSLGEGTEAFF. CDR3 DNA sequence: TGTGCCAGCAGCTTAGGGGAGGGAACTGAAGCTTTCTTT.

This sequence joins TRBV14 and TRBJ2-3; TRBD1 agrees at 11 bases. Per germline, CDR1 SGHDN and CDR2 FVKESK. Trimming took 4 bases from V and 5 from J; bases not matched to a gene: 8. The CDR3 runs to 16 residues. The CDR3 region is CASSPLDRGPVDTQYF. The DNA of the CDR3 is TGTGCCAGCAGCCCTTTGGACAGGGGGCCGGTAGATACGCAGTATTTT.

This clone was detected a few times. The chain has TRBV2 and TRBJ2-3; D perhaps matches TRBD1 (6 bases). The germline V and J ends were trimmed by 7 bases and 2 bases, with 16 bases remaining between them. CDR3 length: 15 amino acids. Germline CDR1 reads SNHLY; CDR2 reads FYNNEI. The CDR3 loop is CASNREGHFTDTQYF. The CDR3 DNA reads as TGTGCCAGCAATAGAGAGGGACACTTCACAGATACGCAGTATTTT.

The chain links TRBV9 to TRBJ2-4, with 12 nucleotides matching TRBD2. From germline, CDR1 is SGDLS and CDR2 YYNGEE. V trimming: 3 bases; J trimming: 6 bases; junction bases outside the gene matches: 4. The CDR3 covers 15 residues. The CDR3 DNA reads as TGTGCCAGCAGCGCGGGACTAGCGGGCATAAACATTCAGTACTTC. This codes for CASSAGLAGINIQYF.

The chain uses TRBV6-2 or TRBV6-3 and TRBJ2-7; the D is unclear. With 6 bases removed from V and 3 bases from J, the gap between germline ends came to 12 bases. This CDR3 is 13 amino acids long. Per the germline V gene, CDR1 is MNHEY and CDR2 is SVGEGT. The CDR3 reads CASRYLQYYEQYF. Written as DNA, the CDR3 is TGTGCCAGCAGGTACCTTCAGTACTACGAGCAGTACTTC.

The chain combines TRBV19 with TRBJ1-3, with D perhaps TRBD1 (5 bases). Trimming removed 3 bases from V and 1 base from J, with 22 bases in between. Germline V gives CDR1 LNHDA, CDR2 SQIVND (reference sequence). The CDR3 runs 19 residues. CDR3 coding DNA: TGTGCCAGTAGTATGGGGGGAGCGACCGGACCGTTTTCTGGAAACACCATATATTTT. It specifies CASSMGGATGPFSGNTIYF.

This clone has just a few counts. This chain joins TRBV18 and TRBJ1-3; D call uncertain. This CDR3 comprises 15 residues. Between the trimmed V and J ends, which lost 2 bases and 2 bases, there was a span of 10 bases. Germline assignment: CDR1 KGHSH and CDR2 LQKENI. CDR3 sequence reads: CASSPSERAGNTIYF. The CDR3 DNA reads as TGTGCCAGCTCACCATCGGAGAGGGCTGGAAACACCATATATTTT.

V and J are TRBV5-1 and TRBJ2-1; 7 bases fit TRBD1. Germline CDR1 and CDR2: SGHRS and YFSETQ. Trimming removed 3 bases from V and 7 bases from J; junction bases left unmatched: 4. CDR3 length: 13 residues. The CDR3 DNA is TGCGCCAGCAGCTATACAGGGGTAAATGAGCAGTTCTTC. Residues: CASSYTGVNEQFF.

The chain is built from TRBV9 and TRBJ1-3; D call uncertain. V lost 7 bases and J 1 base, leaving 12 bases between the germline ends. CDR3 size: 14 residues. Germline V gene sequence: CDR1 SGDLS, CDR2 YYNGEE. CDR3 region: CASGPYGSGNTIYF. The DNA of the CDR3 is TGTGCCAGCGGGCCTTATGGATCTGGAAACACCATATATTTT.

The chain has TRBV11-2 and TRBJ1-5; D is uncertain. The CDR3 loop spans 14 amino acids. Germline V CDR1 and CDR2: SGHAT, FQNNGV. V shed 1 base and J shed 6 bases, with 10 bases lying between them. DNA for the CDR3: TGTGCCAGCAGCTTAGGCAGACGGGGTCAGCCCCAGCATTTT. It yields the protein CASSLGRRGQPQHF.

This chain connects TRBV4-1 to TRBJ2-4, with TRBD2 matching 8 bases. After removal of 1 base from V and 7 bases from J, the junction contained 6 bases not matched to a gene. Germline-derived CDR1 and CDR2 are MGHRA and YSYEKL. The CDR3 runs to 15 residues. The CDR3 protein is CASSQVAGWGNIQYF. The CDR3, as DNA: TGCGCCAGCAGCCAAGTAGCGGGATGGGGGAACATTCAGTACTTC.

V gene TRBV25-1 combines with J gene TRBJ1-3, with D possibly being TRBD1 (6 bases). CDR1 and CDR2 from the germline V gene are MGHDK and SYGVNS. The CDR3 length is 15 residues. V lost 4 bases and J 0 bases, leaving 10 bases between the germline ends. The CDR3 region is CASSGDIGSGNTIYF. The CDR3 DNA is TGTGCCAGCAGTGGGGACATAGGCTCTGGAAACACCATATATTTT.

The V call is TRBV3-1 (or the pseudogene TRBV3-2), the J call TRBJ1-1; D possibly corresponds to TRBD1 (6 bases). Germline V gives CDR1 LGHDT, CDR2 YNNKEL (reference sequence). This CDR3 has 15 amino acids. V dropped 3 bases and J dropped 6 bases, with 17 bases sitting between them. The chain's CDR3 is CASSHSGGRGPEAFF. CDR3 sequence (DNA): TGTGCCAGCAGCCACAGCGGGGGGCGAGGTCCTGAAGCTTTCTTT.

The chain recombines TRBV11-2 with TRBJ1-1; possibly TRBD1 for D (5 bases). The CDR3 is 15 amino acids. V gave up 5 bases and J gave up 5 bases, with 18 bases separating them. Germline CDR1 is SGHAT and CDR2 is FQNNGV. CDR3 amino acids: CASSPNTGTWTEAFF. CDR3 DNA sequence: TGTGCCAGCAGCCCTAATACGGGGACTTGGACTGAAGCTTTCTTT.

The chain recombines TRBV14 with TRBJ1-4; no firm D call. From germline, CDR1 is SGHDN and CDR2 FVKESK. V lost 0 bases, J lost 10 bases, and 9 bases lay in between. This CDR3 is built from 13 residues. DNA for the CDR3: TGTGCCAGCAGCCAAGAAAGTGAGAGAAAACTGTTTTTT. Encoded protein: CASSQESERKLFF.

This clone was counted between two and nine times. The rearrangement links TRBV3-1 (or the pseudogene TRBV3-2) to TRBJ1-1; D possibly corresponds to TRBD1 (6 bases). Trimming took off 4 bases at V and 9 bases at J, with 12 bases between the two ends. The CDR3 length is 12 residues. Germline assignment: CDR1 LGHDT and CDR2 YNNKEL (reference sequence). The DNA of the CDR3 is TGTGCCAGCAGCCTTATCGGGACACAAGCTTTCTTT. Its translation is CASSLIGTQAFF.

The V and J genes are TRBV29-1 and TRBJ2-2; 11 positions match TRBD2. The CDR3 covers 15 residues. Germline CDR1 is SQVTM and CDR2 is ANQGSEA. The J segment lost 5 bases and the V segment lost 5 bases, leaving 7 bases of the junction unmatched. CDR3 in amino acids: CSVFIAGGMTGELFF. The CDR3 DNA reads TGCAGCGTTTTTATAGCGGGGGGGATGACCGGGGAGCTGTTTTTT.

The CDR3: CASSLLGRGETQYF. For the CDR3, the DNA is TGTGCCAGCAGCTTGCTGGGGCGGGGGGAGACCCAGTACTTC. The rearrangement joins TRBV5-4 to TRBJ2-5; 7 positions match TRBD2. The trim removed 1 base at V and 5 bases at J, leaving 5 bases unmatched. CDR1 is SGHNT, CDR2 YYREEE, per germline (reference sequence). The CDR3 totals 14 residues. Looking up the rest from reference TRBV5-4 and TRBJ2-5 gives the full variable domain: ETGVTQSPTHLIKTRGQQVTLRCSSQSGHNTVSWYQQALGQGPQFIFQYYREEENGRGNFPPRFSGLQFPNYSSELNVNALELDDSALYLCASSLLGRGETQYFGPGTRLLVL.